Sequencing of this T cell receptor (beta chain) was carried out in a study of T cell responses to AZD1222 COVID-19 vaccine. Details on this clone: Antigen specificity is unknown.

Profiled with immunoSEQ multiplex PCR; TCRdb holds only in-frame clones, not every one. The sample has 100,000 or so clones, 75% to 90% seen once. Findings of the study overall: At study baseline, merely roughly 6 AZD1222 recipients were seropositive.

The sequenced sample was peripheral blood, obtained 28 days after the second AZD1222 dose. The TCR originated in an adult who received the AZD1222 COVID-19 vaccine.

The CDR3 loop is CASSRGRDNQPQHF. The CDR3 coding sequence is TGCGCCAGCAGCCGAGGGAGGGATAATCAGCCCCAGCATTTT. V and J are TRBV4-1 and TRBJ1-5, with D unclear. Trimming pared 4 bases from V and 4 bases from J, leaving 11 bases between. Germline V lookup: CDR1 MGHRA, CDR2 YSYEKL. The CDR3 has 14 amino acids.